This record concerns one TCR beta chain sequence. Its antigen has not been determined. It has no much larger one-base neighbor in the sample; base qualities were not kept. Using the deep immunoSEQ assay, multiplex PCR amplified TCR CDR3 regions from genomic DNA. Genomic DNA extracted from each cell subset was distributed evenly over all wells of several immunoSEQ 96-well plates, and each plate served as one replicate. For sorted subsets, each replicate PCR was loaded with about 200 ng genomic DNA, equivalent to about 33,000 T cell genomes. Purified libraries were quantified with a Qubit 3.0 fluorometer, sized on a Bioanalyzer 2100, and re-quantified with the KAPA Library Quantification kit. A separate single-read 150-cycle Illumina NextSeq 550 flow cell was used to sequence each immunoSEQ 96-well plate. The authors' pipeline ran thus. The immunoSEQ output contained only junctional sequences without quality scores, so filtering could not match that applied to full-length reads. Sequences were annotated with PyIR, a Python wrapper for IgBLAST v1.9, using IMGT germline references to assign V/J genes and CDR3. Reads with weak V/J assignments (E-value above 1e-6), missing CDR3, stop codons, out-of-frame junctions, or ambiguous translated residues were removed. A V3J clonotype was defined by an identical inferred V gene, J gene, and CDR3 amino acid sequence. To compute the percentage overlap between repertoires, the number of shared unique clonotypes was divided by the size of the smaller repertoire. Repertoire richness was assessed with RTK rarefaction, the Chao1 estimator, and Recon v2.1 estimates of unobserved clonotypes. OLGA was used to compute generation probabilities for all TCRbeta clonotypes that the gDNA method yielded from a handful of donors. Imported from immuneACCESS, the table was reduced by TCRdb to in-frame sequences with V and J called. These copies leave out some clones; in studies compared against another copy, an unresolved V gene accounts for under half, and the cause of the remainder is not known. Clone size and the V and J calls come from that table; the DNA yielded D and trimming. In all, the sample holds around 2,100,000 clones, and approximately 95% of those were seen once. The ten largest account for roughly 1% of the sample.

This record belongs to a study of shared clonotypes between healthy human individuals (dated by TCRdb to the early 2020s). General notes on the study: The cohort comprised a couple of women and three men aged 18 to 49 years. Per donor, leukapheresis produced somewhere between about 0.9 and 9 billion PBMCs. Per donor, three plates each were used for CD4 naive and CD4 memory, two for CD8 naive, and one for CD8 memory. Libraries were prepared and TCR repertoires were sequenced by different laboratories using diverse techniques, in order to increase sequencing depth and limit assay-specific biases. To estimate repertoire size and how much clonotypes are shared between individuals, the study performed deep sequencing of blood TCR repertoires from roughly five healthy adults.

General findings and caveats noted by the study authors: Incomplete sequencing was indicated by rarefaction of sorted-subset datasets, despite the large sequencing depth. Sampling was limited to blood, and TCR repertoires in tissue likely differ from TCR repertoires in blood. Estimated clonotype richness was generally larger for naive than for memory subsets. Pairwise subsampling led to the expectation that sequencing depth would affect the degree of clonotype sharing among donors. Because the study included only a small number of donors, the genetic and exposure-history diversity represented was limited. About 5% of naive CD4, 3.5% of naive CD8, roughly 2.4% of memory CD4, and 0.35% to 0.5% of memory CD8 clonotypes were shared across four donors. Compared with non-shared clonotypes, the clonotypes found in all four sorted-subset donors had higher generation probabilities.

CD8 naive samples were CD45RO-negative cells positively selected for CCR7, giving a CD45RA+CCR7+ population that excluded TemRA cells. The donors were healthy, HIV-negative adults who had no recently reported acute infections or vaccinations. Every donor was a Caucasian adult living in Nashville, Tennessee, USA. After blood collection by leukapheresis, PBMCs were isolated using Ficoll-Histopaque density gradient centrifugation and then cryopreserved in the vapor phase of liquid nitrogen. Purity and quantity of every magnetically sorted T cell population were checked by analytical flow cytometry. From each sorted fraction, genomic DNA was isolated and quantified by UV absorbance on a Nanodrop 2000c. This TCR was sampled from a man aged 18 to 29 in good health. The specimen sequenced was naive CD8+ T cells sorted from blood. Sample cell subset or site, as interpreted from the label and publication: CD45RA+CCR7+.

At the DNA level, the sequence is TGTGCCATCAGTGCAGGTTCCAATCAGCCCCAGCATTTT. Translated, this gives CAISAGSNQPQHF. The chain joins TRBV10-3 to TRBJ1-5; the D gene cannot be resolved reliably. The V end loses 4 bases and the J end loses 3 bases, and a stretch of 7 bases separates them. Inclusive of the bounding cysteine and phenylalanine, the CDR3 is 13 residues long. The kept DNA is CDR3 alone, 39 bases in frame from the first base. CDR1 is given as ENHRY and CDR2 as SYGVKD, both from the germline V gene.